The clone carrying this TCR beta chain was picked up a small number of times. This entry comes from a study of blood T cell repertoires in COVID-19. Original handling: Counts of nucleated cells, estimated from reference gene primer amplification, were obtained. Here immunoSEQ multiplex PCR was the method, and the copy in TCRdb shows in-frame clones only, minus some. V and J calls and clone size are as listed in that table; D and trimming were resolved from the DNA. The table records about 170,000 clones, about 88% of them present only once. This CDR3 comprises 16 residues. Germline loops: CDR1 SGHAT, CDR2 FQNNGV. With V trimmed by 5 bases and J by 4 bases, 14 bases remained unmatched.

This receptor was taken from a woman in her forties or fifties who had recovered from COVID-19. What was sequenced was PBMCs or T cells enriched from blood (not recorded which). The chain employs TRBV11-2 and TRBJ2-7; 7 bases are a match to TRBD2. The CDR3 DNA reads TGTGCCAGCAGCACGTGGGGGGGAGTAGGGACTTACGAGCAGTACTTC. Encoded protein: CASSTWGGVGTYEQYF. Together with reference TRBV11-2 and TRBJ2-7, the CDR3 gives the full variable domain: EAGVAQSPRYKIIEKRQSVAFWCNPISGHATLYWYQQILGQGPKLLIQFQNNGVVDDSQLPKDRFSAERLKGVDSTLKIQPAKLEDSAVYLCASSTWGGVGTYEQYFGPGTRLTVT.